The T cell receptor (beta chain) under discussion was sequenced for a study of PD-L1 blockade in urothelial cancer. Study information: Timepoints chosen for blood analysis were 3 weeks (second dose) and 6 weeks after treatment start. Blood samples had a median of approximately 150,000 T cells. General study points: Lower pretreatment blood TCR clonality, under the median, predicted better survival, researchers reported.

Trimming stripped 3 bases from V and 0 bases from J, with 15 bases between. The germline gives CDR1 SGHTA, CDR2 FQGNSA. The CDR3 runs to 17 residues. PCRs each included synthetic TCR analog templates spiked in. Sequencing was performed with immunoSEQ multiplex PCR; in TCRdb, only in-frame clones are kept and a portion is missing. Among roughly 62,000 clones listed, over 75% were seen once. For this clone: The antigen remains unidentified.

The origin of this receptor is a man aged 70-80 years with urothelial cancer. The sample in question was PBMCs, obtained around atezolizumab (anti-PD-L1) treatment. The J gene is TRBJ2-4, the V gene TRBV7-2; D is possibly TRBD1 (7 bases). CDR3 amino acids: CASSFSRGRGAKNIQYF. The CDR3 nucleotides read TGTGCCAGCAGCTTCAGTAGGGGGCGGGGAGCCAAAAACATTCAGTACTTC.